The clone carrying this TCR beta chain showed up just a few times. The antigen remains unidentified. The germline CDR1 and CDR2 sequences are MGHDK and SYGVNS. The CDR3 consists of 13 residues. Trimming took 4 bases from V and 12 from J, leaving 19 bases between them. These data come from a study of cytomegalovirus exposure and HLA in healthy donors. Both 60 Vbeta primers and 13 Jbeta primers went into the PCR. Assay: immunoSEQ multiplex PCR; the TCRdb copy retains only in-frame clones and omits some. The sample has approximately 160,000 clones, approximately 70% seen once. Study-wide points: Investigators reported 164 TCR beta chains as tied to cytomegalovirus. Donors belonging to an Asian-associated ancestry cluster reportedly showed fewer N-insertions in productive TCRs than the 666-donor mean, according to what a later analysis found.

Sequenced: PBMCs. The receptor was isolated from a woman in her thirties or forties in good health and CMV-seropositive. The chain carries TRBV25-1 and TRBJ2-7, with D tentatively TRBD1 (5 bases). CDR3 region: CASSARTGNGLYF. In nucleotides, the CDR3 is TGTGCCAGCAGTGCCAGAACAGGTAACGGTCTGTACTTC.